The 18 T cell receptor beta chains below were found in one sample sequenced in a study of blood T cell repertoires in COVID-19. Repertoires were generated with immunoSEQ multiplex PCR, while TCRdb's copy carries only in-frame clones and drops some. This sample yields about 180,000 clones, of which around 85% are seen a single time; around 9.8% belongs to the top ten. The sequencing input was peripheral blood. The receptors were gathered from a woman aged 80 or older with acute or convalescent COVID-19.

The rearrangement joins TRBV7-9 to TRBJ1-2; no clear D. V was clipped by 0 bases and J by 5 bases, with 4 bases between them. The CDR3 loop spans 12 amino acids. Germline CDR1 SEHNR, CDR2 FQNEAQ (reference sequence). The CDR3 sequence: CASSLALYGYTF. The CDR3 DNA reads TGTGCCAGCAGCTTAGCCCTGTATGGCTACACCTTC.

The chain employs TRBV5-6 and TRBJ1-2; D gene ambiguous. Germline V gene lookup returns CDR1 SGHDT and CDR2 YYEEEE. The CDR3 is made up of 13 amino acids. V lost 1 base, J lost 7 bases, and 11 bases lay in between. The DNA for the CDR3 is TGTGCCAGCAGCTTGTCGCGGACTATTGGCTACACCTTC. Translated: CASSLSRTIGYTF. Using reference TRBV5-6 and TRBJ1-2 for the parts outside the CDR3, the full variable domain is DAGVTQSPTHLIKTRGQQVTLRCSPKSGHDTVSWYQQALGQGPQFIFQYYEEEERQRGNFPDRFSGHQFPNYSSELNVNALLLGDSALYLCASSLSRTIGYTFGSGTRLTVV.

This rearrangement joins TRBV27 to TRBJ1-1; D is unresolved. V was pared by 6 bases and J by 0 bases, with 8 bases between. Germline V gene lookup returns CDR1 MNHEY and CDR2 SMNVEV (reference sequence). This CDR3 spans 13 amino acids. The DNA for the CDR3 is TGTGCCAGCAGCCCTAGATTGAACACTGAAGCTTTCTTT. It codes for CASSPRLNTEAFF.

The J gene is TRBJ2-5, the V gene TRBV18, with D uncertain. Germline assignment: CDR1 KGHSH and CDR2 LQKENI. Trimming left V 3 bases short and J 5 bases short, with 13 bases between. The CDR3 is 14 residues long. CDR3: CASSPQWLRETQYF. DNA of the CDR3: TGTGCCAGCTCACCTCAGTGGTTGCGGGAGACCCAGTACTTC.

In this sample, this clone turned up once. The chain couples TRBV2 to TRBJ2-5; TRBD2 is a possible D gene (5 bases). Trimming shortened V by 4 bases and J by 5 bases, and 8 bases separated the two germline ends. The CDR3 totals 12 residues. CDR1 is SNHLY and CDR2 is FYNNEI in the germline V gene. The CDR3 DNA follows: TGTGCCAGCAGTGGGGAGATCGAGACCCAGTACTTC. Encoded protein: CASSGEIETQYF.

This clone was detected once. V gene TRBV6-6 combines with J gene TRBJ1-3; 7 bases fit TRBD1. V lost 5 bases, J lost 2 bases, and 9 bases stayed unmatched. In germline, CDR1 is MNHNY, CDR2 SVGAGI (reference sequence). CDR3 length: 16 amino acids. The CDR3 DNA sequence: TGTGCCAGCAGTCGTACACAGGGGCTTACTGGAAACACCATATATTTT. Translated: CASSRTQGLTGNTIYF.

V and J are TRBV6-5 and TRBJ1-2; D is unclear. CDR1 MNHEY and CDR2 SVGAGI come from the germline V gene. V dropped 5 bases and J dropped 6 bases, with 10 bases sitting between them. This CDR3 is built from 12 residues. The CDR3 coding sequence is TGTGCCAGCAGTAACCCGGGTAATGGCTACACCTTC. Amino acids: CASSNPGNGYTF.

This sequence joins TRBV6-5 and TRBJ1-1, with D hard to call. CDR1 and CDR2 (germline): MNHEY, SVGAGI. The CDR3 is 11 residues long. Trimming removed 8 bases from V and 3 bases from J, with 7 bases in between. CDR3 nucleotide sequence: TGTGCCAGCTCCCGGGACACTGAAGCTTTCTTT. Translating it yields CASSRDTEAFF.

This sequence joins TRBV7-2 and TRBJ1-1, with TRBD1 identical over 11 bases. With V trimmed by 4 bases and J by 7 bases, 8 bases remained unmatched. Germline CDR1 is SGHTA and CDR2 is FQGNSA. CDR3 length equals 15 residues. The CDR3, as DNA: TGTGCCAGCAGCTGGGGACAGGGGGAAGGGAATGAAGCTTTCTTT. This encodes CASSWGQGEGNEAFF. Using reference TRBV7-2 and TRBJ1-1 for the parts outside the CDR3, the full variable domain is GAGVSQSPSNKVTEKGKDVELRCDPISGHTALYWYRQSLGQGLEFLIYFQGNSAPDKSGLPSDRFSAERTGGSVSTLTIQRTQQEDSAVYLCASSWGQGEGNEAFFGQGTRLTVV.

This chain links TRBV10-3 with TRBJ1-1; D is undetermined. CDR3 length: 15 amino acids. Germline V gene lookup returns CDR1 ENHRY and CDR2 SYGVKD. Trimming stripped 10 bases from V and 1 base from J, with 19 bases between. In DNA, the CDR3 is TGTGCCACCGTGGGGAGGGTAGCTAGGAACACTGAAGCTTTCTTT. Its protein product is CATVGRVARNTEAFF.

The V and J genes are TRBV30 and TRBJ1-5; 7 bases are shared with TRBD1. CDR1 is GTSNPN, CDR2 SVGIG, per germline (reference sequence). Trimming at V came to 2 bases and at J to 5 bases, leaving 3 bases not matched to a gene. The CDR3 has 13 residues. The CDR3 loop is CAWSTGEDQPQHF. The CDR3 nucleotides are TGTGCCTGGAGTACAGGGGAGGATCAGCCCCAGCATTTT.

V gene TRBV28 combines with J gene TRBJ2-5; a weak D match, TRBD2 (6 bases). Trimming removed 3 bases from V and 5 bases from J, with 13 bases in between. This CDR3 has 14 residues. Germline loops: CDR1 MDHEN, CDR2 SYDVKM. CDR3 residues: CASSFGGPSETQYF. CDR3 coding DNA: TGTGCCAGCAGTTTCGGAGGGCCTAGCGAGACCCAGTACTTC.

The J gene is TRBJ1-2, the V gene TRBV19; D remains ambiguous. The V and J ends lost 4 bases and 14 bases respectively, with 14 bases between them. This CDR3 has 11 residues. CDR1 is LNHDA, CDR2 SQIVND, per germline (reference sequence). CDR3 sequence (DNA): TGTGCCAGTAGTACGGCTAACAGAGAAACCTTC. Amino acids: CASSTANRETF.

In this sample, this clone turned up once. The CDR3: CASSLWGASTDTQYF. The CDR3 DNA follows: TGTGCCAGCAGTTTATGGGGAGCTAGCACAGATACGCAGTATTTT. This chain links TRBV27 with TRBJ2-3; the D gene is possibly TRBD2 (5 bases). The germline V and J ends were trimmed by 1 base and 0 bases, with 8 bases remaining between them. The germline V gene has CDR1 MNHEY and CDR2 SMNVEV (reference sequence). This CDR3 spans 15 amino acids.

This CDR3 is CASHQTRGKDYGYTF. In DNA, the CDR3 is TGTGCCAGCCACCAGACCAGGGGGAAAGACTATGGCTACACCTTC. V and J are TRBV11-2 and TRBJ1-2; TRBD1 aligns across 7 bases. V shed 8 bases, J shed 3 bases, and the junction held 12 bases outside the gene matches. Germline lookup yields CDR1 SGHAT and CDR2 FQNNGV. CDR3 length: 15 amino acids.

This clone was seen once. For the CDR3, the DNA is TGTGCCAGCAGCTTAGGCGGGGGCCCTATGAACGGCTACACCTTC. It specifies CASSLGGGPMNGYTF. The chain employs TRBV7-9 and TRBJ1-2, with a weak D call TRBD1 (6 bases). The CDR3 is 15 amino acids. Germline CDR1 and CDR2: SEHNR and FQNEAQ (reference sequence). The ends were cut back, 1 base at V and 8 bases at J, with 17 bases in the middle.

The chain uses TRBV10-3 and TRBJ2-7; D may be TRBD2 (5 bases). V shed 0 bases and J shed 6 bases, with 18 bases lying between them. CDR1 and CDR2 (germline): ENHRY, SYGVKD. This CDR3 spans 16 amino acids. The CDR3 DNA follows: TGTGCCATCAGTGAGTCGACGGGGAGTAGCTGGGGCGAGCAGTACTTC. Encoded protein: CAISESTGSSWGEQYF.

The chain links TRBV6-5 to TRBJ2-7; 12 nucleotides line up with TRBD2. Germline CDR1 is MNHEY and CDR2 is SVGAGI. The CDR3 length is 14 residues. The junction had 2 bases not matched to a gene; V was cut back by 4 bases and J by 4 bases. CDR3 loop: CASSSLAGGYEQYF. The CDR3 DNA sequence: TGTGCCAGCAGTTCCCTAGCGGGAGGGTACGAGCAGTACTTC.